This section outlines one T cell receptor beta chain sequence together with its context. Its antigen is still unknown. This sample was taken from a study of T cell repertoires in cytomegalovirus infection. Trimming cost V 5 bases and J 3 bases; bases outside gene matches: 11. In germline, CDR1 is SEHNR, CDR2 FQNEAQ (reference sequence). This CDR3 contains 17 residues. MiXCR, run by TCRdb on the reads, gives a single entry per CDR3 protein. The sample yields 700,000 to 950,000 distinct CDR3 sequences, about 30% seen once. Study-level findings and limits: CMV carriers having the relevant HLA were flagged by cumulative public TCR beta family frequency. HLA-C-restricted CMV clonotypes gave the most frequent clonotype in two of eight donors.

Source: cultured CD8+ T cells from PBMCs, taken from culture after CMV antigen stimulation. The chain uses TRBV7-9 and TRBJ2-7, with 12 positions matching TRBD1. The sequence came from a human donor in good health (CMV status not recorded). Some clones in this sample may be carry-over from other donors' samples. The CDR3 DNA reads TGTGCCAGCAGCCCGCCGGGACAGGGGGCTCTTAGCTACGAGCAGTACTTC. It translates to CASSPPGQGALSYEQYF.